This T cell receptor beta chain was captured in a study of CD8 T cells in ankylosing spondylitis. Notes on this clonotype: Its specificity is unknown.

The germline V gene encodes CDR1 DFQATT and CDR2 SNEGSKA (reference sequence). The germline V and J ends were trimmed by 2 bases and 2 bases, with 15 bases remaining between them. CDR3 length: 15 residues. Overall study results and limits: Relatively scarce in peripheral blood, disease-linked clones were CD8+. The authors reported significant enrichment of disease-linked clones in matched ankylosing spondylitis synovial fluid. Reactive arthritis synovial fluid and blood previously showed some of these motif variants. Blood of patients with ankylosing spondylitis appeared to be characterized by a TCR beta motif of eight highly homologous variants.

Preparation of TCR beta libraries was done by quantitative 5'-RACE with molecular barcodes. TCRdb re-analysed the 5' RACE reads in MiXCR, keeping a single row per CDR3 protein. The repertoire includes some 840,000 distinct CDR3 sequences, 10% to 15% of them detected once, and around 0.51% sits in the top ten. The sequenced material came from blood, either unsorted or a sorted T cell fraction (not recorded which). This receptor was identified in a male donor with ankylosing spondylitis. The chain links TRBV20-1 to TRBJ1-1, with a weak D call TRBD1 (6 bases). DNA of the CDR3: TGCAGTGCTAGATCCATAGGACAGACTAACACTGAAGCTTTCTTT. The encoded protein is CSARSIGQTNTEAFF.